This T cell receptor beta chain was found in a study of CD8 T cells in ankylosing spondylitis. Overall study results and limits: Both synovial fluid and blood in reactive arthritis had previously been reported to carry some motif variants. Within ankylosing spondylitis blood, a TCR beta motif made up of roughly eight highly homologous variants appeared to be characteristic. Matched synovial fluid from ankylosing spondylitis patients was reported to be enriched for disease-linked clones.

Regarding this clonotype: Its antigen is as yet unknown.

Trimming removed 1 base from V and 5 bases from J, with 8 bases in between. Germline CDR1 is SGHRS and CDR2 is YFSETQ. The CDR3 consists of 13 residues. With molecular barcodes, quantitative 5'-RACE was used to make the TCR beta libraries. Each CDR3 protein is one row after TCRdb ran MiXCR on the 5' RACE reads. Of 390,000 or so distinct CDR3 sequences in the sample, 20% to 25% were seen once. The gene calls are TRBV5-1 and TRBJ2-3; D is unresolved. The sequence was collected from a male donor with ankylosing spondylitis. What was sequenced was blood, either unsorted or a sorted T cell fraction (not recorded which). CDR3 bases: TGCGCCAGCAGCTTGTCCCCGCTAGATACGCAGTATTTT. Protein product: CASSLSPLDTQYF. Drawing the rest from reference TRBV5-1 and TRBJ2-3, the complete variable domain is KAGVTQTPRYLIKTRGQQVTLSCSPISGHRSVSWYQQTPGQGLQFLFEYFSETQRNKGNFPGRFSGRQFSNSRSEMNVSTLELGDSALYLCASSLSPLDTQYFGPGTRLTVL.